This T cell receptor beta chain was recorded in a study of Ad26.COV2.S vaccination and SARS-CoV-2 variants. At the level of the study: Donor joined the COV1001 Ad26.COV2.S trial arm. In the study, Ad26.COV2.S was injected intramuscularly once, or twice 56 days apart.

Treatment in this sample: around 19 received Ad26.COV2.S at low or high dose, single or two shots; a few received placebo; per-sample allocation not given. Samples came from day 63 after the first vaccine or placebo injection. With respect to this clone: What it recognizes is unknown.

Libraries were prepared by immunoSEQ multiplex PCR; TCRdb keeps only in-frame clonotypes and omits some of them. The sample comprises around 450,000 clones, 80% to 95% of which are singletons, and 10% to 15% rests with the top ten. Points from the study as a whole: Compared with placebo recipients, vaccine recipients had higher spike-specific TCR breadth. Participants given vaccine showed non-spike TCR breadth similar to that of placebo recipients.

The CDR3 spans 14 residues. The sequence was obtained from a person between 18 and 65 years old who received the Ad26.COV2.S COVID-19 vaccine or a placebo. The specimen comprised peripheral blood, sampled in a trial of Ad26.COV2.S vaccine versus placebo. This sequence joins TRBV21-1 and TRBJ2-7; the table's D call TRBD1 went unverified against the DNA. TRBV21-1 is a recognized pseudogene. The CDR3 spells CASSKRQGAREQYF. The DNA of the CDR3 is TGTGCCAGCAGCAAGAGACAGGGGGCTAGGGAGCAGTACTTC.